The sequence of this T cell receptor beta chain was determined in a study of blood T cell repertoires in COVID-19. Looking at the study overall: Whether acute or convalescent, the COVID-19 samples came from the United States, Italy and Spain.

From germline, CDR1 is GTSNPN and CDR2 SVGIG (reference sequence). Trimming shortened V by 4 bases and J by 3 bases, and 7 bases separated the two germline ends. This CDR3 comprises 11 residues. Clones were read by immunoSEQ multiplex PCR, and TCRdb kept only the in-frame ones, dropping some. The sample contains about 160,000 clones, 70% to 85% of which appear only once. This clone was seen a handful of times. Sample: peripheral blood. The chain carries TRBV30 and TRBJ2-7; maybe TRBD1 (5 bases). This receptor was taken from a middle-aged woman with COVID-19, enrolled during active disease. In nucleotides, the CDR3 is TGTGCCTGGATTGGACACTACGAGCAGTACTTC. It is translated as CAWIGHYEQYF. Full variable domain (outside the CDR3, taken from reference TRBV30 and TRBJ2-7): SQTIHQWPATLVQPVGSPLSLECTVEGTSNPNLYWYRQAAGRGLQLLFYSVGIGQISSEVPQNLSASRPQDRQFILSSKKLLLSDSGFYLCAWIGHYEQYFGPGTRLTVT.